The 19 T cell receptor beta chains listed next were all sequenced from one sample in a study of technical replicates of blood from several donors. Clones were sequenced by immunoSEQ multiplex PCR, and TCRdb holds only the in-frame ones, with some missing. The table lists around 70,000 clones, roughly 94% of them singletons. Sequencing used T cells isolated from PBMCs. These receptors all come from a human donor in good health.

The chain couples TRBV12-5 to TRBJ2-2, with 9 bases that match TRBD2. CDR1 LGHNT and CDR2 FRNRAP come from the germline V gene. The V gene end was trimmed by 0 bases and the J gene end by 0 bases; junction bases not matched to a gene: 2. The CDR3 covers 17 residues. DNA for the CDR3: TGTGCTAGTGGTTTGGTACCTAGCGGGACGAACACCGGGGAGCTGTTTTTT. It specifies CASGLVPSGTNTGELFF.

V is TRBV27 and J is TRBJ1-1, with D perhaps TRBD1 (5 bases). In germline, CDR1 is MNHEY, CDR2 SMNVEV (reference sequence). This CDR3 has 16 residues. V gave up 0 bases and J gave up 4 bases, with 15 bases separating them. The CDR3 sequence is CASSLSWGVWTTEAFF. In nucleotides, the CDR3 is TGTGCCAGCAGTTTATCGTGGGGGGTATGGACCACTGAAGCTTTCTTT.

V usage is TRBV28 and J usage is TRBJ1-2; a weak D match, TRBD1 (6 bases). The CDR3 covers 17 residues. The V gene lost 3 bases and the J gene lost 3 bases, with 20 bases spanning the gap. The V gene's germline CDR1 is MDHEN and CDR2 SYDVKM. CDR3 region: CASSFGRGIPEYYGYTF. CDR3 DNA: TGTGCCAGCAGTTTTGGTAGGGGGATTCCCGAATACTATGGCTACACCTTC.

This clone was recorded only once. V usage is TRBV15 and J usage is TRBJ1-1, with D tentatively TRBD1 (5 bases). V lost 9 bases to trimming and J lost 2 bases, with 7 bases between them. Per germline, CDR1 LNHNV and CDR2 YYDKDF (reference sequence). The CDR3 loop spans 11 amino acids. CDR3 nucleotides: TGTGCCACAGGGGAAAACACTGAAGCTTTCTTT. It codes for CATGENTEAFF.

This chain links TRBV6-1 with TRBJ1-5; the match to TRBD1 covers 7 bases. The length of the CDR3 is 16 residues. Germline CDR1 MNHNS, CDR2 SASEGT. Trimming took 1 base from V and 0 from J; bases not matched to a gene: 3. The CDR3 region has the DNA TGTGCCAGCAGTGAAGGACAGGGATATAGCAATCAGCCCCAGCATTTT. It is translated as CASSEGQGYSNQPQHF.

This chain uses TRBV4-1 with TRBJ1-2, with TRBD1 identical over 11 bases. This CDR3 region has 15 residues. V shed 5 bases, J shed 6 bases, and the junction held 8 bases outside the gene matches. Germline values: CDR1 MGHRA, CDR2 YSYEKL. Here the CDR3 DNA reads TGCGCCAGCAGCAAAAAGGACAGGGGGCTTAATGGCTACACCTTC. Encoded protein: CASSKKDRGLNGYTF.

The chain employs TRBV7-9 and TRBJ1-1, with TRBD1 matching 9 bases. Germline loops: CDR1 SEHNR, CDR2 FQNEAQ (reference sequence). This CDR3 is 15 amino acids long. V was pared by 3 bases and J by 4 bases, with 6 bases of the junction left unmatched. CDR3 bases: TGTGCCAGCAGCTTCCACAGGGGGCGAAGCACTGAAGCTTTCTTT. As protein: CASSFHRGRSTEAFF.

V usage is TRBV10-3 and J usage is TRBJ2-2; the match to TRBD1 covers 7 bases. Germline trimming cut 4 bases from V and 1 base from J; bases unmatched to any gene: 3. Germline CDR1 and CDR2: ENHRY and SYGVKD. The CDR3 has 15 amino acids. The CDR3 loop reads CAISGQGENTGELFF. In DNA, the CDR3 is TGTGCCATCAGTGGACAGGGAGAGAACACCGGGGAGCTGTTTTTT.

This CDR3 is CSVEDLAGSSYEQYF. CDR3 in DNA: TGCAGCGTTGAAGATCTAGCGGGGAGCTCCTACGAGCAGTACTTC. The rearrangement uses TRBV29-1 and TRBJ2-7; the match to TRBD2 covers 9 bases. V lost 0 bases, J lost 0 bases, and 3 bases stayed unmatched. The CDR3 has 15 amino acids. Germline CDR1 and CDR2: SQVTM and ANQGSEA.

The genes are TRBV28 and TRBJ1-4; no firm D call. V was shortened by 3 bases and J by 2 bases, with 10 bases between the two germline ends. CDR1 is MDHEN, CDR2 SYDVKM, per germline. The CDR3 is made up of 15 amino acids. This CDR3 reads CASSFLRATNEKLFF. In DNA form, the CDR3 reads TGTGCCAGCAGTTTTCTCCGAGCCACTAATGAAAAACTGTTTTTT. Full variable domain (remainder filled in from reference TRBV28 and TRBJ1-4): DVKVTQSSRYLVKRTGEKVFLECVQDMDHENMFWYRQDPGLGLRLIYFSYDVKMKEKGDIPEGYSVSREKKERFSLILESASTNQTSMYLCASSFLRATNEKLFFGSGTQLSVL.

This clone has only a few counts. This chain's CDR3 is CASSEAAGEINEQFF. The CDR3 DNA is TGTGCCAGCAGTGAGGCAGCGGGAGAAATCAATGAGCAGTTCTTC. The chain carries TRBV6-4 and TRBJ2-1; TRBD2 matches 8 bases. V lost 3 bases to trimming and J lost 6 bases; unmatched junction nucleotides: 7. Germline V CDR1 and CDR2: MRHNA, SNTAGT. The CDR3 sequence is 15 residues long.

The rearrangement joins TRBV30 to TRBJ2-2, with unresolved D. Germline CDR1 reads GTSNPN; CDR2 reads SVGIG (reference sequence). The CDR3 covers 13 residues. V dropped 2 bases and J dropped 7 bases, with 11 bases sitting between them. In nucleotides, the CDR3 is TGTGCCTGGAGTTTTTCGTCGAGCGGGGAGCTGTTTTTT. Protein sequence: CAWSFSSSGELFF.

This clone appeared a single time. V and J are TRBV7-9 and TRBJ1-4, with unresolved D. Germline CDR1 and CDR2: SEHNR and FQNEAQ (reference sequence). Trimming shortened V by 5 bases and J by 5 bases, and 12 bases separated the two germline ends. The CDR3 runs to 14 residues. The CDR3 protein is CASSPQNKNEKLFF. CDR3 in DNA: TGTGCCAGCAGCCCACAGAATAAGAATGAAAAACTGTTTTTT.

There are a few counts of this clone. The chain joins TRBV4-2 to TRBJ2-2, with D uncertain. Germline V gene data show CDR1 as LGHNA and CDR2 as YNFKEQ. The CDR3 sequence is 12 residues long. The V end was cut by 4 bases, the J end by 5 bases, with 5 bases between. CDR3 region: CASSLLTGELFF. The DNA of the CDR3 is TGTGCCAGCAGCCTTCTTACCGGGGAGCTGTTTTTT.

The rearrangement uses TRBV14 and TRBJ2-7; D perhaps matches TRBD1 (5 bases). V shed 4 bases and J shed 0 bases, with 13 bases lying between them. Germline V gene lookup returns CDR1 SGHDN and CDR2 FVKESK. The CDR3 consists of 15 residues. CDR3 in DNA: TGTGCCAGCAGCCGACAGCCAAGAAGCTCCTACGAGCAGTACTTC. This gives the protein CASSRQPRSSYEQYF.

The chain couples TRBV5-1 to TRBJ1-1; D perhaps matches TRBD1 (6 bases). The ends were cut back, 0 bases at V and 8 bases at J, with 14 bases in the middle. The CDR3 is 14 amino acids. Germline V gene data show CDR1 as SGHRS and CDR2 as YFSETQ. The CDR3 DNA is TGCGCCAGCAGCTTGGGGGGGCCAGGGACCGAAGCTTTCTTT. Its translation is CASSLGGPGTEAFF.

V is TRBV13 and J is TRBJ2-1; TRBD2 aligns across 13 bases. V lost 4 bases to trimming and J lost 9 bases; unmatched junction nucleotides: 6. The germline V gene has CDR1 PRHDT and CDR2 FYEKMQ (reference sequence). This CDR3 spans 15 amino acids. The CDR3 DNA reads as TGTGCCAGCAGCTCCGGGACTAGCGGGATAGCTGAGCAGTTCTTC. Protein product: CASSSGTSGIAEQFF.

The gene calls are TRBV29-1 and TRBJ1-1; no clear D gene. Germline CDR1 and CDR2: SQVTM and ANQGSEA. V lost 7 bases to trimming and J lost 1 base, with 25 bases between them. The CDR3 contains 17 residues. The CDR3 nucleotides read TGCAGCGCTGCCTGGAGAATCCGCATGATTAGGAACACTGAAGCTTTCTTT. Amino acids: CSAAWRIRMIRNTEAFF.

In nucleotides, the CDR3 is TGTGCCAGCAGCCTTAGGGGCGGCCTGGGGTACTTC. Translation: CASSLRGGLGYF. The V and J genes are TRBV14 and TRBJ2-7; tentative D call: TRBD1 (5 bases). Germline V CDR1 and CDR2: SGHDN, FVKESK. Trimming took 4 bases from V and 12 from J, leaving 16 bases between them. This CDR3 has 12 residues.